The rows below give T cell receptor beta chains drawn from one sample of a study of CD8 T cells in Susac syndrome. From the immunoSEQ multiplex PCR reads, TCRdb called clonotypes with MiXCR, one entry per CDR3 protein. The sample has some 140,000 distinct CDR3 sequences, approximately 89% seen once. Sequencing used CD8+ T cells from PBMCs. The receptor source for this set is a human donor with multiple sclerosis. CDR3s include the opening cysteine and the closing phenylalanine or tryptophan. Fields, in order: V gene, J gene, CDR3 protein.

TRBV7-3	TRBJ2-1	CASSSLAGVGNEQFF
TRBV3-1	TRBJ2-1	CASSQGLADDEQFF
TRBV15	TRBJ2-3	CATSSAGTDTQYF
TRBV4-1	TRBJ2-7	CASSQDWSGAYEQYF
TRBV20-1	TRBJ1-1	CSAPGDPIFTEAFF
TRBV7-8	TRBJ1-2	CASSLTADGYTF
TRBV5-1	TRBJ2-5	CASSLAASQETQYF
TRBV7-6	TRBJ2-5	CASSLERVYQETQYF
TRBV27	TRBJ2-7	CANSPGTGAYEQYF
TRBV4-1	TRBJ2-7	CASSHLVGYEQYF
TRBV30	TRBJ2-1	CAWSSRVEYNEQFF
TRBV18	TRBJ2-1	CASSEAGSSAGVDNEQFF
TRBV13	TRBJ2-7	CASSSRPTGTISYEQYF
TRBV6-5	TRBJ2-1	CASSYGGLSNEQFF
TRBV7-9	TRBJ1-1	CASSLASRKSETEAFF
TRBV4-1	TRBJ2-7	CASSQEVTTGSEQYF
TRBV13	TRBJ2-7	CASSLRGNGFHEQYF
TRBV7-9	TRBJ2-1	CASSGLAIEQFF
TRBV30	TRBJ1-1	CAWNGGTTEAFF
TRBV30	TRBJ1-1	CAWSAQGKAEAFF
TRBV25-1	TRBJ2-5	CASSGLKGGNSRGETQYF
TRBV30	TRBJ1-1	CAWEANTEVFF
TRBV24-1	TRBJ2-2	CATSDRDFTGELFF
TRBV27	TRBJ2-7	CASRGTGGLREQYF
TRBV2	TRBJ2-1	CASSDVFSGLAGGNEQFF
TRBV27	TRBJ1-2	CASSLSGGVSVGYTF
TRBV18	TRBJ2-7	CASSPATRPTYEQYF
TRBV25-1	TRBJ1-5	CASTNWGEDQPQHF
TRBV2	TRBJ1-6	CASRLTGLIDSPLHF
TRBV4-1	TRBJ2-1	CASSHLEHEQFF
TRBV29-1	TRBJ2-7	CSVDAPNYEQYF
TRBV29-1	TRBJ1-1	CSVGARQDGWNTEAFF
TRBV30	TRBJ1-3	CAWSVGGNTIYF
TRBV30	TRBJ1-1	CAWSRGGEAFF
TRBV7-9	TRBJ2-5	CASSEAEETQYF
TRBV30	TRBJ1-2	CAWRGTGDYGYTF
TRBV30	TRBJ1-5	CAWSHRSPYQPQHF
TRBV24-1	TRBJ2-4	CATSEPLATAKNIQYF
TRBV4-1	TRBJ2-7	CASSQAGLTYEQYF
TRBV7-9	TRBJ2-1	CASRWGAVVIF
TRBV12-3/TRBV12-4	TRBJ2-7	CASQLGLVVYEQYF
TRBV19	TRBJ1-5	CASTGGQGNQPQHF
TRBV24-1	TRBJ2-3	CATSEVGSDTQYF
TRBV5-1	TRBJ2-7	CASSSGQGLAYEQYF
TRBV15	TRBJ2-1	CATSRAREGRNEQFF
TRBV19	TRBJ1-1	CASRSGRGAFF
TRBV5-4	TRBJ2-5	CASTARGPETQYF
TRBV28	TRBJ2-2	CASSSSLGYGELFF
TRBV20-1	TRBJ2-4	CSVQPGDIQYF
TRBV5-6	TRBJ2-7	CASSRQYEQYF
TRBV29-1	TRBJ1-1	CSVLQGAEAFF
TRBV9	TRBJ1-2	CASSVGVLGYTF
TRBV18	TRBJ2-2	CASSPVEGTGELFF